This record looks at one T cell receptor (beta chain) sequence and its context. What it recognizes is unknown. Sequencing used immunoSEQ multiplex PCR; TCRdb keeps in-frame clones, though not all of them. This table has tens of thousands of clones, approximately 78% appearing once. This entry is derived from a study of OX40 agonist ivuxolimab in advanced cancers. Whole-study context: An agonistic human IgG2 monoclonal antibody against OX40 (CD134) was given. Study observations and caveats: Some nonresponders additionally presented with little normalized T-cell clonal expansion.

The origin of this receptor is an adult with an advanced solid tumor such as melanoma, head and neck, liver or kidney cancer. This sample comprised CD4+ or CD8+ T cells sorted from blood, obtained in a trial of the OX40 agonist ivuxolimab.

The CDR3 spells CASNQGTASEAFF. In DNA form, the CDR3 reads TGTGCCAGTAACCAGGGGACGGCTTCTGAAGCTTTCTTT. The chain couples TRBV19 to TRBJ1-1, with D possibly being TRBD1 (6 bases). This CDR3 has 13 amino acids. The V and J ends lost 7 bases and 6 bases respectively, with 15 bases between them. The germline V gene has CDR1 LNHDA and CDR2 SQIVND (reference sequence). Based on the CDR3 plus reference TRBV19 and TRBJ1-1, the full variable domain is DGGITQSPKYLFRKEGQNVTLSCEQNLNHDAMYWYRQDPGQGLRLIYYSQIVNDFQKGDIAEGYSVSREKKESFPLTVTSAQKNPTAFYLCASNQGTASEAFFGQGTRLTVV.